The source of this T cell receptor (beta chain) is a study of blood T cell repertoires in COVID-19. Whole-study context: Samples came from the United States, Italy and Spain, spanning acute and convalescent COVID-19. Sources were T cells, B-cell-depleted T cells, or PBMCs; the material itself was cDNA or gDNA.

V was clipped by 4 bases and J by 5 bases; unmatched bases: 8. The CDR3 sequence is 16 residues long. CDR1 is SGHNT, CDR2 YYREEE, per germline (reference sequence). The method was immunoSEQ multiplex PCR; TCRdb's version includes in-frame clones alone and lacks a portion of them. The sample includes about 240,000 clones, approximately 83% of them seen just once. Participants were placed into cohorts based on the clinical history they reported. The sequenced sample was PBMCs or T cells enriched from blood (not recorded which). This TCR was recovered from a woman aged 40-49 years with acute COVID-19. The V and J genes are TRBV5-4 and TRBJ2-5; TRBD2 agrees at 13 bases. CDR3 region: CASSPRTSGGGETQYF. Here the CDR3 DNA reads TGTGCCAGCAGCCCCCGGACTAGCGGGGGCGGGGAGACCCAGTACTTC.